Below are 22 T cell receptor beta chains sequenced from a single sample in a study of blood T cell repertoires in COVID-19. Here immunoSEQ multiplex PCR was the method, and the copy in TCRdb shows in-frame clones only, minus some. The sample records about 400,000 clones, roughly 89% being singletons. Input material: PBMCs or T cells enriched from blood (not recorded which). All receptors derive from a woman in her 30s who had recovered from COVID-19.

The gene calls are TRBV18 and TRBJ2-5; TRBD2 matches at 7 bases. The CDR3 contains 14 residues. Per the germline V gene, CDR1 is KGHSH and CDR2 is LQKENI. After removal of 0 bases from V and 5 bases from J, the junction contained 3 bases not matched to a gene. The CDR3 DNA follows: TGTGCCAGCTCACCACCAACTAGCGTGGAGACCCAGTACTTC. This sequence encodes CASSPPTSVETQYF.

The rearrangement uses TRBV6-4 and TRBJ2-3; the match to TRBD2 covers 9 bases. The germline gives CDR1 MRHNA, CDR2 SNTAGT. Trimming cost V 6 bases and J 0 bases; bases outside gene matches: 7. The CDR3 is 16 residues long. CDR3 bases: TGTGCCAGCAGCGGAGTAGCGGGGGAAAGCACAGATACGCAGTATTTT. Its protein product is CASSGVAGESTDTQYF.

The count of this clone is one. The chain recombines TRBV11-2 with TRBJ2-1, with TRBD2 matching over 7 bases. The CDR3 consists of 17 residues. Germline values: CDR1 SGHAT, CDR2 FQNNGV. The V and J ends lost 2 bases and 3 bases, in that order; junction bases with no gene match: 10. The DNA of the CDR3 is TGTGCCAGCAGCTTACGTCCTCGGGAGGCCCTCTACAATGAGCAGTTCTTC. Translation: CASSLRPREALYNEQFF.

V is TRBV24-1 and J is TRBJ2-3; 7 bases match TRBD2. V shed 4 bases and J 3 bases; nucleotides not matched to a gene: 6. Germline V gives CDR1 KGHDR, CDR2 SFDVKD. The CDR3 runs 15 residues. The CDR3 sequence is CATSEVKGGTDTQYF. The CDR3, as DNA: TGTGCCACCAGTGAGGTAAAGGGAGGGACAGATACGCAGTATTTT.

The chain uses TRBV7-9 and TRBJ1-1, with a possible D match to TRBD1 (6 bases). The germline V gene encodes CDR1 SEHNR and CDR2 FQNEAQ (reference sequence). With 0 bases removed from V and 4 bases from J, the gap between germline ends came to 24 bases. The CDR3 extends over 19 amino acids. The CDR3 DNA follows: TGTGCCAGCAGCTTAGCGAGATTTGAGACAGGCGGAGGCGTCACTGAAGCTTTCTTT. It specifies CASSLARFETGGGVTEAFF. The complete variable domain, with remaining parts taken from reference TRBV7-9 and TRBJ1-1, reads DTGVSQNPRHKITKRGQNVTFRCDPISEHNRLYWYRQTLGQGPEFLTYFQNEAQLEKSRLLSDRFSAERPKGSFSTLEIQRTEQGDSAMYLCASSLARFETGGGVTEAFFGQGTRLTVV.

The chain joins TRBV7-9 to TRBJ1-2; D gene uncertain. CDR1 SEHNR and CDR2 FQNEAQ come from the germline V gene (reference sequence). V lost 4 bases to trimming and J lost 4 bases, with 10 bases between them. CDR3 length: 13 residues. This CDR3 reads CASSSSDGYGYTF. In DNA, the CDR3 is TGTGCCAGCAGCTCTAGTGACGGCTATGGCTACACCTTC.

This clone was seen a handful of times. V is TRBV28 and J is TRBJ1-5; a possible D gene is TRBD1 (5 bases). In germline, CDR1 is MDHEN, CDR2 SYDVKM. V shed 8 bases and J shed 0 bases, with 5 bases lying between them. The length of the CDR3 is 12 residues. The DNA of the CDR3 is TGTGCCAGCGACAGTAGCAATCAGCCCCAGCATTTT. This sequence encodes CASDSSNQPQHF.

Written as DNA, the CDR3 is TGTGCCAGCTCACCACCCAGGGGTGGGGAAGAGACCCAGTACTTC. This sequence encodes CASSPPRGGEETQYF. The V gene is TRBV18, the J gene TRBJ2-5, with D perhaps TRBD1 (6 bases). This CDR3 is 15 amino acids long. Trimming cost V 0 bases and J 3 bases, with 11 bases left between them. Germline values: CDR1 KGHSH, CDR2 LQKENI. Full variable domain (rest looked up from reference TRBV18 and TRBJ2-5): NAGVMQNPRHLVRRRGQEARLRCSPMKGHSHVYWYRQLPEEGLKFMVYLQKENIIDESGMPKERFSAEFPKEGPSILRIQQVVRGDSAAYFCASSPPRGGEETQYFGPGTRLLVL.

This clone was seen once. The rearrangement joins TRBV28 to TRBJ2-1, with TRBD2 identical over 13 bases. Germline V gives CDR1 MDHEN, CDR2 SYDVKM. V was clipped by 6 bases and J by 4 bases; unmatched bases: 6. CDR3 length equals 16 residues. The CDR3 region is CASRLGLAGEYNEQFF. Written as DNA, the CDR3 is TGTGCCAGCAGACTCGGACTAGCGGGAGAGTACAATGAGCAGTTCTTC. The full variable domain, completed using reference TRBV28 and TRBJ2-1, is DVKVTQSSRYLVKRTGEKVFLECVQDMDHENMFWYRQDPGLGLRLIYFSYDVKMKEKGDIPEGYSVSREKKERFSLILESASTNQTSMYLCASRLGLAGEYNEQFFGPGTRLTVL.

The rearrangement links TRBV6-5 to TRBJ2-7, with D perhaps TRBD2 (6 bases). V lost 6 bases, J lost 2 bases, and 14 bases lay in between. This CDR3 is 14 amino acids long. In germline, CDR1 is MNHEY, CDR2 SVGAGI. CDR3 region: CASRRGQAAYEQYF. The CDR3 bases are TGTGCCAGCAGGCGGGGTCAGGCAGCCTACGAGCAGTACTTC.

V gene TRBV6-6 combines with J gene TRBJ2-5; D perhaps matches TRBD1 (6 bases). Trimming stripped 3 bases from V and 5 bases from J, with 16 bases between. Germline CDR1 is MNHNY and CDR2 is SVGAGI (reference sequence). The CDR3 consists of 15 residues. This chain's CDR3 is CASSYITGWRETQYF. DNA of the CDR3: TGTGCCAGCAGTTATATAACAGGGTGGAGGGAGACCCAGTACTTC.

V gene TRBV29-1 combines with J gene TRBJ2-2, with D possibly matching TRBD2 (6 bases). The V gene lost 2 bases and the J gene lost 1 base, with 11 bases spanning the gap. The CDR3 contains 15 residues. The V gene's germline CDR1 is SQVTM and CDR2 ANQGSEA. CDR3 residues: CSVEIGGLNTGELFF. CDR3 DNA sequence: TGCAGCGTTGAAATTGGAGGGTTGAACACCGGGGAGCTGTTTTTT.

This clone has just one count. V is TRBV7-8 and J is TRBJ2-3; D may be TRBD2 (6 bases). The V end lost 5 bases, the J end lost 2 bases, and 11 bases lay between the germline ends. The CDR3 is made up of 14 amino acids. The germline V gene encodes CDR1 SGHVS and CDR2 FQNEAQ. The CDR3 DNA is TGTGCCAGCAGCCGCCGGGACTTCACAGATACGCAGTATTTT. Translation gives CASSRRDFTDTQYF.

This chain uses TRBV7-2 with TRBJ2-1, with TRBD2 matching 8 bases. This CDR3 spans 16 amino acids. The V segment lost 2 bases and the J segment 6 bases; nucleotides outside the gene matches: 9. CDR1 is SGHTA and CDR2 is FQGNSA in the germline V gene. The CDR3 sequence is CASSLILRGGTNEQFF. CDR3 bases: TGTGCCAGCAGCTTAATACTCCGGGGGGGCACCAATGAGCAGTTCTTC.

The chain employs TRBV19 and TRBJ1-4; D is ambiguous. V was shortened by 2 bases and J by 7 bases, with 11 bases between the two germline ends. The CDR3 has 14 residues. Germline CDR1 reads LNHDA; CDR2 reads SQIVND (reference sequence). The CDR3 nucleotides read TGTGCCAGTAGTATAACGAATTTCGGTGAAAAACTGTTTTTT. Translated, it gives CASSITNFGEKLFF.

In this sample, this clone turned up once. V is TRBV9 and J is TRBJ1-2, with D maybe TRBD1 (6 bases). The CDR3 length is 15 residues. Germline V gene lookup returns CDR1 SGDLS and CDR2 YYNGEE. V dropped 3 bases and J dropped 6 bases, with 18 bases sitting between them. CDR3: CASSASLRTANGYTF. CDR3 coding DNA: TGTGCCAGCAGCGCCTCCCTTAGGACAGCGAATGGCTACACCTTC.

This chain links TRBV7-2 with TRBJ1-1; the D gene is possibly TRBD1 (6 bases). V lost 2 bases to trimming and J lost 4 bases, with 14 bases between them. The CDR3 length is 15 residues. In germline, CDR1 is SGHTA, CDR2 FQGNSA. The CDR3 sequence: CASSLSRGQSTEAFF. In DNA form, the CDR3 reads TGTGCCAGCAGCTTATCCAGGGGTCAGAGCACTGAAGCTTTCTTT.

The chain has TRBV7-6 and TRBJ1-5; TRBD1 might be the D (5 bases). The CDR3 totals 15 residues. Germline V gene lookup returns CDR1 SGHVS and CDR2 FNYEAQ. V was shortened by 5 bases and J by 3 bases, with 14 bases between the two germline ends. CDR3 bases: TGTGCCAGCAGCCCCCGGAGGGGCCCCAATCAGCCCCAGCATTTT. The encoded protein is CASSPRRGPNQPQHF.

The CDR3 loop is CASSPGQTSNEQFF. CDR3 coding DNA: TGTGCCAGCAGCCCGGGACAGACCTCGAATGAGCAGTTCTTC. The chain uses TRBV6-4 and TRBJ2-1; 7 bases are a match to TRBD1. CDR1 and CDR2 from the germline V gene are MRHNA and SNTAGT. The ends lost 6 bases at V and 7 bases at J; junction bases unmatched: 9. This CDR3 has 14 amino acids.

This clone was recorded a few times. DNA of the CDR3: TGTGCCAGCAGCGTAGGCGGGGCCCGTACCGGCACTGAAGCTTTCTTT. Translation: CASSVGGARTGTEAFF. The V gene is TRBV9, the J gene TRBJ1-1, with TRBD1 as a possible D gene (5 bases). Per the germline V gene, CDR1 is SGDLS and CDR2 is YYNGEE. Between the trimmed V and J ends, which lost 0 bases and 4 bases, there was a span of 16 bases. CDR3 length: 16 amino acids.

This rearrangement joins TRBV5-1 to TRBJ1-5, with TRBD1 identical over 9 bases. The CDR3 consists of 16 residues. V shed 4 bases and J 6 bases; nucleotides not matched to a gene: 11. Germline V gives CDR1 SGHRS, CDR2 YFSETQ. CDR3 bases: TGCGCCAGCAGCCGCGGACCCGACAGGGGGATTCAGCCCCAGCATTTT. Protein sequence: CASSRGPDRGIQPQHF. Variable domain in full (rest from reference TRBV5-1 and TRBJ1-5): KAGVTQTPRYLIKTRGQQVTLSCSPISGHRSVSWYQQTPGQGLQFLFEYFSETQRNKGNFPGRFSGRQFSNSRSEMNVSTLELGDSALYLCASSRGPDRGIQPQHFGDGTRLSIL.

The chain has TRBV6-2 or TRBV6-3 and TRBJ2-7; 7 bases are shared with TRBD1. Germline V lookup: CDR1 MNHEY, CDR2 SVGEGT. The V segment lost 6 bases and the J segment 5 bases; nucleotides outside the gene matches: 16. The CDR3 contains 16 residues. The CDR3 region is CASSPLTGFFRDEQYF. Written as DNA, the CDR3 is TGTGCCAGCAGCCCTCTGACAGGGTTTTTTCGCGACGAGCAGTACTTC.